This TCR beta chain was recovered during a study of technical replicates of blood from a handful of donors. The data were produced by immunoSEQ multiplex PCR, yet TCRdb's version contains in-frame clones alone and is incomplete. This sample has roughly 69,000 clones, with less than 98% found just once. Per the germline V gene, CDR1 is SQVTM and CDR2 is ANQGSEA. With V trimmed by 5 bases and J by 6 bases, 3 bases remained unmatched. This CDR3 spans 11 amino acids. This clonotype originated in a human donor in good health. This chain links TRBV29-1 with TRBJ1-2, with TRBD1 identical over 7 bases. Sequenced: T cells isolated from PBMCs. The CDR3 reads CSVPGGNGYTF. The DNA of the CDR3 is TGCAGCGTTCCAGGGGGGAATGGCTACACCTTC.